These 30 T cell receptor beta chains were sequenced from one sample in a study of PD-L1 blockade in urothelial cancer. TCRdb keeps only in-frame clones here, not all; method: immunoSEQ multiplex PCR. The profile shows 100,000 to 150,000 clones, 86% of them singletons. Time point denoted: peripheral blood 6 weeks after treatment start. Sequenced here: PBMCs, sampled around atezolizumab (anti-PD-L1) treatment. These receptors were collected from a man aged 50 to 60 with urothelial cancer.

This clone was recorded once. The V and J genes are TRBV2 and TRBJ1-5; 7 positions match TRBD1. V was pared by 5 bases and J by 0 bases, with 13 bases of the junction left unmatched. Germline values: CDR1 SNHLY, CDR2 FYNNEI. The CDR3 runs to 18 residues. The CDR3 reads CASSTIRGRWDSNQPQHF. The CDR3 nucleotides read TGTGCCAGCAGTACCATTAGGGGGCGGTGGGATAGCAATCAGCCCCAGCATTTT.

The chain couples TRBV2 to TRBJ2-1; D perhaps matches TRBD2 (5 bases). The ends were cut back, 7 bases at V and 5 bases at J, with 15 bases in the middle. This CDR3 contains 14 residues. From germline, CDR1 is SNHLY and CDR2 FYNNEI. CDR3 nucleotide sequence: TGTGCCAGCATTCAACTAGTTGGCAACAATGAGCAGTTCTTC. Its translation: CASIQLVGNNEQFF.

The V call is TRBV2, the J call TRBJ2-7; possible D gene TRBD1, 6 bases. The germline V gene encodes CDR1 SNHLY and CDR2 FYNNEI. The germline V and J ends were trimmed by 8 bases and 2 bases, with 16 bases remaining between them. The CDR3 has 14 amino acids. DNA for the CDR3: TGTGCCAGCGGCGACGACAGGCAGCCCTACGAGCAGTACTTC. Translating gives CASGDDRQPYEQYF.

The chain joins TRBV28 to TRBJ1-1, with D hard to call. V gave up 5 bases and J gave up 4 bases, with 14 bases separating them. CDR3 length: 14 amino acids. Germline loops: CDR1 MDHEN, CDR2 SYDVKM. CDR3 sequence (DNA): TGTGCCAGCAGTCCTACTAACTTGGCCACTGAAGCTTTCTTT. Its translation: CASSPTNLATEAFF.

The chain recombines TRBV28 with TRBJ2-1; 15 bases are a match to TRBD2. CDR1 and CDR2 from the germline V gene are MDHEN and SYDVKM. J lost 12 bases, V lost 6 bases, and 9 bases had no gene match. The CDR3 sequence is 15 residues long. CDR3 DNA: TGTGCCAGCAGCCGGACTAGCGGGAGGGCCGGAGTGCAGTTCTTC. Translating gives CASSRTSGRAGVQFF.

This chain uses TRBV10-3 with TRBJ2-7; possible D gene TRBD1, 6 bases. V was shortened by 2 bases and J by 3 bases, with 11 bases between the two germline ends. Germline lookup yields CDR1 ENHRY and CDR2 SYGVKD. This CDR3 has 14 residues. CDR3 sequence (DNA): TGTGCCATCAGTGAGGGGGGCGTCCTCTACGAGCAGTACTTC. Translation: CAISEGGVLYEQYF.

The genes are TRBV28 and TRBJ2-7; D is unclear. Germline CDR1 and CDR2: MDHEN and SYDVKM. The length of the CDR3 is 13 residues. Trimming removed 7 bases at V and 4 bases at J, with 14 bases between. For the CDR3, the DNA is TGTGCCAGCACGTCTCGTCTAAGTTACGAGCAGTACTTC. Its translation is CASTSRLSYEQYF. Variable domain in full (rest from reference TRBV28 and TRBJ2-7): DVKVTQSSRYLVKRTGEKVFLECVQDMDHENMFWYRQDPGLGLRLIYFSYDVKMKEKGDIPEGYSVSREKKERFSLILESASTNQTSMYLCASTSRLSYEQYFGPGTRLTVT.

The chain recombines TRBV28 with TRBJ2-7; 12 nucleotides match TRBD2. The CDR3 is made up of 16 amino acids. Germline trimming cut 2 bases from V and 6 bases from J; bases unmatched to any gene: 8. The germline V gene has CDR1 MDHEN and CDR2 SYDVKM. The CDR3 region is CASSLVTSGSLGEQYF. The DNA for the CDR3 is TGTGCCAGCAGTTTAGTGACTAGCGGGAGTTTAGGCGAGCAGTACTTC.

The chain has TRBV28 and TRBJ2-3; D unresolved. V lost 0 bases and J 0 bases, leaving 10 bases between the germline ends. The CDR3 length is 16 residues. Germline V gene data show CDR1 as MDHEN and CDR2 as SYDVKM. CDR3 loop: CASSLWGLTSTDTQYF. The CDR3 DNA follows: TGTGCCAGCAGTTTATGGGGCCTCACTAGCACAGATACGCAGTATTTT.

V is TRBV2 and J is TRBJ2-4; 7 bases align to TRBD2. Germline CDR1 is SNHLY and CDR2 is FYNNEI. Trimming took 6 bases from V and 0 from J; bases not matched to a gene: 8. CDR3 length: 16 residues. CDR3 amino acids: CASSRTSVLAKNIQYF. CDR3 DNA: TGTGCCAGCAGCAGAACTAGCGTACTAGCCAAAAACATTCAGTACTTC.

This rearrangement joins TRBV5-1 to TRBJ2-2; no firm D call. Germline V lookup: CDR1 SGHRS, CDR2 YFSETQ. This CDR3 is built from 14 residues. Trimming removed 0 bases at V and 2 bases at J, with 5 bases between. The CDR3 sequence is CASSLVQNTGELFF. CDR3 in DNA: TGCGCCAGCAGCTTGGTTCAAAACACCGGGGAGCTGTTTTTT.

This chain joins TRBV9 and TRBJ2-1; TRBD2 matches 8 bases. Germline CDR1 is SGDLS and CDR2 is YYNGEE. CDR3 size: 15 residues. After removal of 4 bases from V and 2 bases from J, the junction contained 5 bases not matched to a gene. This CDR3 reads CASSPAGGPYNEQFF. The CDR3 nucleotides are TGTGCCAGCAGCCCCGCGGGAGGCCCCTACAATGAGCAGTTCTTC.

This sequence joins TRBV18 and TRBJ2-5, with 7 bases fitting TRBD1. From germline, CDR1 is KGHSH and CDR2 LQKENI. The CDR3 has 15 residues. J gave up 3 bases and V 2 bases, and 6 bases lay outside the gene matches. CDR3 loop: CASSPTATGKETQYF. Written as DNA, the CDR3 is TGTGCCAGCTCACCAACAGCGACAGGGAAAGAGACCCAGTACTTC.

The chain carries TRBV2 and TRBJ2-6; D is unresolved. The germline V and J ends were trimmed by 7 bases and 2 bases, with 6 bases remaining between them. Germline V gene data show CDR1 as SNHLY and CDR2 as FYNNEI. The CDR3 is made up of 13 amino acids. The CDR3 reads CASTRAGANVLTF. The DNA of the CDR3 is TGTGCCAGCACTAGAGCTGGGGCCAACGTCCTGACTTTC.

The chain uses TRBV6-6 and TRBJ1-3; TRBD1 is a possible D gene (6 bases). Germline V CDR1 and CDR2: MNHNY, SVGAGI (reference sequence). Trimming removed 2 bases from V and 4 bases from J, with 12 bases in between. The CDR3 is 15 residues long. This CDR3 is CASSYGTGSGNTIYF. For the CDR3, the DNA is TGTGCCAGCAGTTACGGAACAGGGTCAGGAAACACCATATATTTT.

J is TRBJ2-3 and V is TRBV27, with TRBD2 as a possible D gene (5 bases). V lost 5 bases and J 3 bases, leaving 21 bases between the germline ends. The CDR3 is made up of 17 amino acids. Germline V gives CDR1 MNHEY, CDR2 SMNVEV (reference sequence). This chain's CDR3 is CASSPPLTFRGTDTQYF. The CDR3 nucleotides read TGTGCCAGCAGTCCCCCCTTAACCTTCCGAGGGACAGATACGCAGTATTTT.

This clone turned up a few times. J is TRBJ2-7 and V is TRBV2, with D possibly matching TRBD1 (7 bases). With 10 bases removed from V and 2 bases from J, the gap between germline ends came to 21 bases. CDR1 and CDR2 (germline): SNHLY, FYNNEI. This CDR3 is 15 amino acids long. CDR3 in DNA: TGTGCCATCCAGGGATTCGGGGGACAGCCCTACGAGCAGTACTTC. Translating it yields CAIQGFGGQPYEQYF.

This clone was observed at least ten times. The chain carries TRBV2 and TRBJ2-1; D may be TRBD2 (6 bases). The germline V gene encodes CDR1 SNHLY and CDR2 FYNNEI. The CDR3 has 15 amino acids. Between the trimmed V and J ends, which lost 6 bases and 8 bases, there was a span of 20 bases. The CDR3 sequence is CASSLRRTTFDEQFF. Written as DNA, the CDR3 is TGTGCCAGCAGCCTTCGGCGGACTACCTTTGATGAGCAGTTCTTC.

This chain uses TRBV5-1 with TRBJ2-7, with TRBD2 matching over 9 bases. V was pared by 4 bases and J by 0 bases, with 17 bases of the junction left unmatched. The CDR3 runs to 19 residues. Germline V gives CDR1 SGHRS, CDR2 YFSETQ. For the CDR3, the DNA is TGCGCCAGCAGCCCCCAAGGCGGACTAGCGACCAGGAGCTCCTACGAGCAGTACTTC. This sequence encodes CASSPQGGLATRSSYEQYF.

Turning to this clone: The sample carries other DNA sequences with the same CDR3. The chain uses TRBV11-3 and TRBJ2-2; 9 positions match TRBD2. This CDR3 region has 13 residues. Germline CDR1 is SGHNT and CDR2 is YENEEA. The V and J ends lost 5 bases and 6 bases, in that order; junction bases with no gene match: 1. This CDR3 is CASSRGGAGELFF. CDR3 sequence (DNA): TGTGCCAGCAGCCGCGGGGGGGCCGGGGAGCTGTTTTTT.

The J gene is TRBJ2-5, the V gene TRBV10-3; a weak D match, TRBD1 (6 bases). Germline lookup yields CDR1 ENHRY and CDR2 SYGVKD. The CDR3 is 13 residues long. Trimming left V 6 bases short and J 3 bases short, with 11 bases between. CDR3 DNA: TGTGCCATCAGGGACAGAGAAAAAGAGACCCAGTACTTC. Encoded protein: CAIRDREKETQYF.

A few counts support this clone. The V gene is TRBV18, the J gene TRBJ1-2; D gene uncertain. V gave up 5 bases and J gave up 2 bases, with 6 bases separating them. Germline V CDR1 and CDR2: KGHSH, LQKENI. There are 12 residues in the CDR3. The DNA of the CDR3 is TGTGCCAGCTCATTCCCAAACTATGGCTACACCTTC. It encodes CASSFPNYGYTF.

The genes are TRBV6-5 and TRBJ2-7; 8 bases line up with TRBD1. J gave up 6 bases and V 5 bases, and 9 bases lay outside the gene matches. The CDR3 spans 14 residues. CDR1 and CDR2 from the germline V gene are MNHEY and SVGAGI. CDR3 residues: CASSTRQGAGEQYF. CDR3 nucleotides: TGTGCCAGCAGTACCCGCCAGGGGGCGGGCGAGCAGTACTTC.

The chain has TRBV10-1 and TRBJ2-1, with 13 bases matching TRBD2. Trimming removed 4 bases from V and 7 bases from J; junction bases left unmatched: 7. This CDR3 spans 16 amino acids. The V gene's germline CDR1 is WNHNN and CDR2 SYGVQD (reference sequence). The CDR3 DNA follows: TGCGCCAGCAGTGGAGGACTAGCGGGAGTAACGAATGAGCAGTTCTTC. Translated: CASSGGLAGVTNEQFF.

The chain carries TRBV18 and TRBJ2-6; possible D gene TRBD2, 6 bases. The length of the CDR3 is 19 residues. Germline V lookup: CDR1 KGHSH, CDR2 LQKENI. V was trimmed by 4 bases and J by 1 base, leaving 20 bases between them. CDR3 coding DNA: TGTGCCAGCTCACTGACCGGGACCCAAGGAGGGTCTGGGGCCAACGTCCTGACTTTC. Its protein is CASSLTGTQGGSGANVLTF.

This clone was seen a single time. The chain uses TRBV15 and TRBJ1-1; perhaps TRBD1 as D (5 bases). CDR1 is LNHNV, CDR2 YYDKDF, per germline (reference sequence). V was trimmed by 7 bases and J by 1 base, leaving 16 bases between them. This CDR3 comprises 15 residues. CDR3 sequence (DNA): TGTGCCACCACGTTCTCGGGGGTTGGGAACACTGAAGCTTTCTTT. This codes for CATTFSGVGNTEAFF.

The chain joins TRBV7-2 to TRBJ2-1; perhaps TRBD2 as D (6 bases). V was shortened by 4 bases and J by 6 bases, with 10 bases between the two germline ends. The CDR3 has 13 amino acids. The V gene's germline CDR1 is SGHTA and CDR2 FQGNSA. DNA for the CDR3: TGTGCCAGCAGCTCGACTAGGAGCAATGAGCAGTTCTTC. The encoded protein is CASSSTRSNEQFF.

This chain uses TRBV2 with TRBJ1-2; TRBD1 might be the D (5 bases). Trimming stripped 7 bases from V and 8 bases from J, with 17 bases between. CDR3 size: 13 residues. The germline V gene encodes CDR1 SNHLY and CDR2 FYNNEI. CDR3 in amino acids: CASTQGDFSGYTF. In nucleotides, the CDR3 is TGTGCCAGCACCCAAGGGGACTTTAGCGGCTACACCTTC. Drawing the rest from reference TRBV2 and TRBJ1-2, the complete variable domain is EPEVTQTPSHQVTQMGQEVILRCVPISNHLYFYWYRQILGQKVEFLVSFYNNEISEKSEIFDDQFSVERPDGSNFTLKIRSTKLEDSAMYFCASTQGDFSGYTFGSGTRLTVV.

The gene calls are TRBV18 and TRBJ2-3; D is uncertain. V lost 5 bases and J lost 3, with 9 bases in between. The CDR3 length is 13 residues. The germline CDR1 and CDR2 sequences are KGHSH and LQKENI. CDR3 loop: CASSERLTDTQYF. Written as DNA, the CDR3 is TGTGCCAGCTCAGAGAGACTTACAGATACGCAGTATTTT.

The chain recombines TRBV19 with TRBJ2-7, with D possibly being TRBD2 (5 bases). Per germline, CDR1 LNHDA and CDR2 SQIVND (reference sequence). V lost 4 bases, J lost 2 bases, and 15 bases lay in between. CDR3 size: 15 residues. In DNA form, the CDR3 reads TGTGCCAGTAGTAGGCTGAGGGCAGGCGCCTACGAGCAGTACTTC. Amino acids: CASSRLRAGAYEQYF.